Listed below are T cell receptor beta chains from one sample, sequenced in a study of regulatory T cells in long-lasting Graves disease. From the multiplex PCR reads, TCRdb called clonotypes with MiXCR, one entry per CDR3 protein. The repertoire holds about 530,000 distinct CDR3 sequences, with roughly 16% as singletons. These data also formed part of another study, on T cells in Graves' hyperthyroidism and ophthalmopathy.

This sample comprised peripheral blood mononuclear cells (PBMCs), obtained at new diagnosis, from a patient treated with antithyroid drugs. Receptor source: a woman aged 40 to 65 with Graves disease. The CDR3 runs from the conserved cysteine through the conserved F or W. A D gene is named only where the DNA matches it firmly. Clone size is stated in some rows and not others, as once, few, many or a class when expanded.

TRBV12-3/TRBV12-4	TRBD1	TRBJ1-4	many	TGTGCCAGCAGTTTAGACAGGGGGAATAATGAAAAACTGTTTTTT	CASSLDRGNNEKLFF
TRBV5-1	.	TRBJ1-1	few	TGCGCCAGCAGCTGGCAGGGCGACACTGAAGCTTTCTTT	CASSWQGDTEAFF
TRBV3-1	.	TRBJ1-1	many	TGTGCCAGCAGCCATCTAGGAAACAGGTTCATGAACACTGAAGCTTTCTTT	CASSHLGNRFMNTEAFF
TRBV30	.	TRBJ1-2	many	TGTGCCTGGGAAGGGCTCGCATATGGCTACACCTTC	CAWEGLAYGYTF
TRBV28	.	TRBJ1-5	many	TGTGCCAGCAGCCTAAACAGGGACAGCAATCAGCCCCAGCATTTT	CASSLNRDSNQPQHF
TRBV3-1	TRBD1	TRBJ1-1	.	TGTGCCAGCAGCCACGGACAGGGATTGACTGAAGCTTTCTTT	CASSHGQGLTEAFF
TRBV12-3/TRBV12-4	.	TRBJ1-5	many	TGTGCCAGCAGCTTGGGCGGGGGGAATCAGCCCCAGCATTTT	CASSLGGGNQPQHF
TRBV10-3	TRBD2	TRBJ2-3	many	TGTGCCATCAGTGTCGGGGGGAGCACAGATACGCAGTATTTT	CAISVGGSTDTQYF
TRBV28	.	TRBJ2-2	few	TGTGCCAGCAGCGTAGGACCAGACGGGAACACCGGGGAGCTGTTTTTT	CASSVGPDGNTGELFF
TRBV2	.	TRBJ2-2	many	TGTGCCAGCAGAGGAGGGGCCACCGGGGAGCTGTTTTTT	CASRGGATGELFF
TRBV29-1	TRBD2	TRBJ2-3	few	TGCAGCGTCAACGAATATACGGGACTAGCGGGCACAGATACGCAGTATTTT	CSVNEYTGLAGTDTQYF
TRBV3-1	TRBD1	TRBJ1-6	.	TGTGCCAGCAGCCCTCGGGACAGGAATCCACCCCTCCACTTT	CASSPRDRNPPLHF
TRBV2	.	TRBJ1-6	many	TGTGCCAGCAGCCCCCAGAGCTCCTATAATTCACCCCTCCACTTT	CASSPQSSYNSPLHF
TRBV2	TRBD1	TRBJ1-2	many	TGTGCCACCCTGAGGGACAGGGGGGACTATGGCTACACCTTC	CATLRDRGDYGYTF
TRBV27	.	TRBJ1-2	many	TGTGCCAGCAGTGCAAAAAAGGACAGTACGAGCTACACCTTC	CASSAKKDSTSYTF
TRBV18	.	TRBJ1-1	.	TGTGCCAGCTCACCACCGATGGGGGGAGCCGGGGTCACTGAAGCTTTCTTT	CASSPPMGGAGVTEAFF
TRBV19	.	TRBJ2-6	.	TGTGCCAGTAGTATAATCAGCAATGGGGCCAACGTCCTGACTTTC	CASSIISNGANVLTF
TRBV6-5	TRBD1	TRBJ1-1	few	TGTGCCAGCAGTTACTTATCCGGGACAGAGAACACTGAAGCTTTCTTT	CASSYLSGTENTEAFF
TRBV5-1	TRBD1	TRBJ1-2	.	TGCGCCAGCAGCTCAGCTTCGACAGGGTTTCCCGGCTACACCTTC	CASSSASTGFPGYTF
TRBV20-1	TRBD1	TRBJ1-5	few	TGCAGTGCATCCGGGACAGGGGGCAATCAGCCCCAGCATTTT	CSASGTGGNQPQHF
TRBV19	TRBD1	TRBJ1-1	.	TGTGCCAGTAGTATAACAGGGGGGATCACTGAAGCTTTCTTT	CASSITGGITEAFF
TRBV30	.	TRBJ1-2	few	TGTGCCGGCTACGAGGGGAGCGCCTACACCTTC	CAGYEGSAYTF
TRBV7-2	.	TRBJ2-5	few	TGTGCCAGCAGCCCGTACCGGGACTCGTACCAAGAGACCCAGTACTTC	CASSPYRDSYQETQYF
TRBV15	.	TRBJ1-2	.	TGTGCCACCAGCTCCAGTTCCGCCGGAGGGGATGGCTACACCTTC	CATSSSSAGGDGYTF
TRBV12-3/TRBV12-4	TRBD2	TRBJ2-1	many	TGTGCCAGCAGTTTTCCTAGCGGGGGGGCCGGTGAGCAGTTCTTC	CASSFPSGGAGEQFF
TRBV7-9	.	TRBJ2-3	.	TGTGCCAGCAGCGACGGGGGAAGGACAGCTTATACGCAGTATTTT	CASSDGGRTAYTQYF
TRBV5-1	.	TRBJ2-7	.	TGCGCCAGCAGCTTGGGGTCAGGGGCGGTTTACGAGCAGTGCTTC	CASSLGSGAVYEQCF
TRBV3-1	TRBD2	TRBJ2-3	few	TGTGCCAGCAGCCATTATAGCGGGGGGGACACAGATATGCAGTATTTT	CASSHYSGGDTDMQYF
TRBV6-2/TRBV6-3	.	TRBJ2-3	.	TGTGCCAGCAGTGCAGGACCTAGCACAGATACGCAGTATTTT	CASSAGPSTDTQYF
TRBV6-1	.	TRBJ1-2	.	TGTGCCAGCAGACAGGGAAGTGGCTACACCTTC	CASRQGSGYTF
TRBV5-1	.	TRBJ1-5	few	TGCGCCAGCAGCCCGAGTGGGAGGGATCAGCCCCAGCATTTT	CASSPSGRDQPQHF
TRBV5-1	.	TRBJ2-2	many	TGCGCCAGCAGCCTACGGGACCCGAGTACCGGGGAGCTGTTTTTT	CASSLRDPSTGELFF
TRBV7-9	.	TRBJ1-2	many	TGTGCCAGCTCACTCGGTACTAACTATGGCTACACCTTC	CASSLGTNYGYTF
TRBV18	.	TRBJ2-5	few	TGTGCCAGCTCATCTTCCCGGATTGGGGGCCTCCACGAGACCCAGTACTTC	CASSSSRIGGLHETQYF
TRBV20-1	.	TRBJ1-3	.	TGCAGTGCCCCCTCCCCCAGCTCTGGAAACACCATATATTTT	CSAPSPSSGNTIYF
TRBV10-3	TRBD1	TRBJ2-3	few	TGTGCCATCGGGACAGGGCCCCTTAGCACAGATACGCAGTATTTT	CAIGTGPLSTDTQYF
TRBV28	TRBD1	TRBJ1-5	.	TGTGCCATCAAGAAACAGGGGATTAGTTTTCAGCCCCAGCATTTT	CAIKKQGISFQPQHF
TRBV12-3/TRBV12-4	.	TRBJ2-3	many	TGTGCCAGCACTATTTATGGAGGGTATACGCAGTATTTT	CASTIYGGYTQYF
TRBV20-1	TRBD1	TRBJ1-1	.	TGCAGTGTGTCCCAGACAGGGGCTGGGGCGGACACTGAAGCTTTCTTT	CSVSQTGAGADTEAFF
TRBV10-2	.	TRBJ1-4	many	TGCGCCAGCAGTGAGGGGGCCCTACCCACTAATGAAAAACTGTTTTTT	CASSEGALPTNEKLFF
TRBV2	.	TRBJ1-2	.	TGTGCCAGCAGAGGTCAGAACTATGGCTACACCTTC	CASRGQNYGYTF
TRBV19	TRBD1	TRBJ1-6	.	TGTGCCACCAAGGAGACAGGGAGCTCCTATAATTCACCCCTCCACTTT	CATKETGSSYNSPLHF
TRBV20-1	.	TRBJ1-1	many	TGCAGTGCCCTAGTTGGACAGATGAACACTGAAGCTTTCTTT	CSALVGQMNTEAFF
TRBV3-1	.	TRBJ1-2	few	TGTGCCAGCAGCCAGGGGGGGTCATTCGGCTACACCTTC	CASSQGGSFGYTF
TRBV6-5	.	TRBJ1-1	many	TGTGCCAGCAGTTACTCAAATACGGAGTACCTGAACACTGAAGCTTTCTTT	CASSYSNTEYLNTEAFF
TRBV4-1	.	TRBJ1-5	.	TGCGCCAGCAGCGGGGTGTCCGTAAGCAATCAGCCCCAGCATTTT	CASSGVSVSNQPQHF